This passage covers 7 T cell receptor beta chains from one sample sequenced in a study of T-cell reconstitution after alpha-beta-depleted transplantation in children. The study, taken as a whole, reports: At the one-year point after transplant, T-cell counts and TCRbeta diversity were found to come mostly from T cells that had been newly produced.

This sample's TCRbeta library carried unique molecular identifier barcodes. From the PCR reads, TCRdb called clonotypes with MiXCR, one entry per CDR3 protein. The sample lists about 290,000 distinct CDR3 sequences, almost 8% occurring once. Their antigens remain unidentified. Source: peripheral blood, taken 360 days after TCRalphabeta/CD19-depleted stem cell transplant. Every receptor here comes from a female patient between 2 and 15 years old who had a stem cell transplant for Fanconi anemia, so the T cells may come from the graft donor.

This clonotype was counted many times. The chain couples TRBV28 to TRBJ2-1; D possibly corresponds to TRBD2 (6 bases). The V gene's germline CDR1 is MDHEN and CDR2 SYDVKM. V lost 3 bases, J lost 6 bases, and 12 bases lay in between. This CDR3 has 14 residues. CDR3 protein: CASSLGGKGNEQFF. CDR3 in DNA: TGTGCCAGCAGTTTGGGCGGGAAAGGCAATGAGCAGTTCTTC.

This clonotype was counted only a few times. The chain carries TRBV27 and TRBJ2-1; 10 bases match TRBD2. The germline CDR1 and CDR2 sequences are MNHEY and SMNVEV (reference sequence). V shed 2 bases, J shed 8 bases, and the junction held 6 bases outside the gene matches. This CDR3 spans 15 amino acids. The CDR3 DNA is TGTGCCAGCAGTTTAGCAGCGGGGGGGCCCTATGAGCAGTTCTTC. Residues: CASSLAAGGPYEQFF.

Ten or more counts support this clonotype. The V and J genes are TRBV12-5 and TRBJ2-3; the D gene is possibly TRBD1 (5 bases). This CDR3 has 13 amino acids. V lost 8 bases and J lost 1, with 10 bases in between. Germline V gives CDR1 LGHNT, CDR2 FRNRAP. This chain's CDR3 is CASSKGRTDTQYF. CDR3 coding DNA: TGTGCTAGTTCAAAGGGGCGCACAGATACGCAGTATTTT.

This clonotype occurred a few times. This chain uses TRBV7-9 with TRBJ1-5, with unresolved D. The ends were cut back, 3 bases at V and 0 bases at J, with 9 bases in the middle. The CDR3 is made up of 15 amino acids. In germline, CDR1 is SEHNR, CDR2 FQNEAQ (reference sequence). The CDR3 reads CASSLDSISNQPQHF. CDR3 bases: TGTGCCAGCAGCTTGGACTCCATTAGCAATCAGCCCCAGCATTTT.

The chain employs TRBV18 and TRBJ2-5, with D maybe TRBD1 (6 bases). This CDR3 is built from 15 residues. Germline loops: CDR1 KGHSH, CDR2 LQKENI. Trimming took 2 bases from V and 7 from J, leaving 17 bases between them. CDR3 residues: CASSPIPRTDRTQYF. CDR3 in DNA: TGTGCCAGCTCACCAATCCCTCGGACAGACAGGACCCAGTACTTC.

The V and J genes are TRBV28 and TRBJ2-4, with 7 nucleotides matching TRBD2. CDR1 and CDR2 from the germline V gene are MDHEN and SYDVKM. The CDR3 spans 16 residues. Germline trimming cut 5 bases from V and 5 bases from J; bases unmatched to any gene: 12. The CDR3 loop is CASSPHLEGGENIQYF. As DNA, the CDR3 is TGTGCCAGCAGTCCCCACTTAGAGGGAGGGGAAAACATTCAGTACTTC.

J is TRBJ2-3 and V is TRBV5-6; D not certain. The germline V and J ends were trimmed by 4 bases and 6 bases, with 6 bases remaining between them. The length of the CDR3 is 11 residues. From germline, CDR1 is SGHDT and CDR2 YYEEEE. The CDR3, as DNA: TGTGCCAGCAGCCACGGGGATACGCAGTATTTT. Its protein product is CASSHGDTQYF.